A single sample gave rise to the 4 T cell receptor beta chains below, sequenced in a study of beta chain features in type 1 diabetes. Reverse transcription of all isolated RNA meant that expressed TCRB transcripts were sequenced. Using immunoSEQ multiplex PCR, the repertoire was profiled, and TCRdb retains in-frame clones only, with some absent. The sample gives roughly 370,000 clones, more than 11% of which show up once; around 0.035% is in the top ten. Input material: naive CD4+ T cells from blood. These receptors all stem from a man aged 25-45 years in good health.

This clone was counted a single time. The chain links TRBV6-5 to TRBJ2-3, with 7 bases matching TRBD2. This CDR3 is built from 14 residues. Trimming cost V 6 bases and J 0 bases; bases outside gene matches: 3. Germline V gene sequence: CDR1 MNHEY, CDR2 SVGAGI. The CDR3 protein is CASRGAGSTDTQYF. The CDR3 region has the DNA TGTGCCAGCAGGGGAGCGGGAAGCACAGATACGCAGTATTTT.

CDR3 region: CATSRERTGLYEQYF. CDR3 DNA: TGTGCCACCAGCAGAGAACGGACAGGCCTCTACGAGCAGTACTTC. This chain links TRBV15 with TRBJ2-7; 7 nucleotides match TRBD1. Germline CDR1 reads LNHNV; CDR2 reads YYDKDF (reference sequence). Trimming removed 0 bases from V and 3 bases from J; junction bases left unmatched: 5. CDR3 length: 15 amino acids.

Only a few counts were recorded for this clone. The chain carries TRBV7-2 and TRBJ1-1; no clear D. Trimming removed 0 bases at V and 6 bases at J, with 8 bases between. CDR3 size: 13 residues. Germline V gene lookup returns CDR1 SGHTA and CDR2 FQGNSA. The CDR3 spells CASSLARTAEAFF. For the CDR3, the DNA is TGTGCCAGCAGCTTAGCTCGGACCGCTGAAGCTTTCTTT.

J is TRBJ2-5 and V is TRBV9; unclear D gene. V was cut by 4 bases and J by 5 bases, with 15 bases left in between. Germline values: CDR1 SGDLS, CDR2 YYNGEE. CDR3 size: 14 residues. In nucleotides, the CDR3 is TGTGCCAGCAGCACCTCCCCACTAATTGAGACCCAGTACTTC. It codes for CASSTSPLIETQYF.